The rows below give T cell receptor beta chains drawn from one sample of a study of Ad26.COV2.S vaccination and SARS-CoV-2 variants. Sequenced by immunoSEQ multiplex PCR; TCRdb stores in-frame clones only, minus some. The sample records fewer than 400,000 clones, around four fifths being singletons. The sequencing here drew on peripheral blood, taken in a trial of Ad26.COV2.S vaccine versus placebo. The receptors derive from a person aged 18-60 years who received the Ad26.COV2.S COVID-19 vaccine or a placebo. Each CDR3 is given with its conserved first and last residue. D genes are given only for firm matches. The listing skips clone size in some rows; elsewhere it reads once, few, many or a size class.

cdr3_length: 15
v_call: TRBV7-9
d_call: NA
clone_size: few
j_call: TRBJ2-2
cdr3_nt: TGTGCCGGGTCTCGCGGGTCTTCGAACACCGGGGAGCTGTTTTTT
cdr3_aa: CAGSRGSSNTGELFF

cdr3_length: 16
v_call: TRBV18
d_call: NA
clone_size: NA
j_call: TRBJ2-5
cdr3_nt: TGTGCCAGCTCACCTTTCTCCGTAAGGAACCAAGAGACCCAGTACTTC
cdr3_aa: CASSPFSVRNQETQYF

cdr3_length: 16
v_call: TRBV7-2
d_call: TRBD2
clone_size: NA
j_call: TRBJ2-1
cdr3_nt: TGTGCCAGCAGCTTAGGTAGTAGCGGGGGGTCGGATGAGCAGTTCTTC
cdr3_aa: CASSLGSSGGSDEQFF

cdr3_length: 13
v_call: TRBV9
d_call: NA
clone_size: NA
j_call: TRBJ1-1
cdr3_nt: TGTGCCAGCAGCGTAGAAGAGAACACTGAAGCTTTCTTT
cdr3_aa: CASSVEENTEAFF

cdr3_length: 14
v_call: TRBV2
d_call: NA
clone_size: NA
j_call: TRBJ2-5
cdr3_nt: TGTGCCAGCAGTGTAGAAGCGTTCCAAGAGACCCAGTACTTC
cdr3_aa: CASSVEAFQETQYF

cdr3_length: 10
v_call: TRBV28
d_call: NA
clone_size: NA
j_call: TRBJ2-1
cdr3_nt: TGTGCCAGCAGCCACAATGAGCAGTTCTTC
cdr3_aa: CASSHNEQFF

cdr3_length: 12
v_call: TRBV7-9
d_call: NA
clone_size: once
j_call: TRBJ2-7
cdr3_nt: TGTGCCAGCAGAAAATACGGAAACGAGCAGTACTTC
cdr3_aa: CASRKYGNEQYF

cdr3_length: 14
v_call: TRBV27
d_call: NA
clone_size: NA
j_call: TRBJ2-2
cdr3_nt: TGTGCCAGCAGTCGTTCGGGGGCCACCGGGGAGCTGTTTTTT
cdr3_aa: CASSRSGATGELFF

cdr3_length: 19
v_call: TRBV5-1
d_call: TRBD2
clone_size: NA
j_call: TRBJ2-1
cdr3_nt: TGCGCCAGCACCCCATTCGGGACTAGCGGGGGGTCCCCCTACAATGAGCAGTTCTTC
cdr3_aa: CASTPFGTSGGSPYNEQFF

cdr3_length: 15
v_call: TRBV5-4
d_call: NA
clone_size: NA
j_call: TRBJ1-2
cdr3_nt: TGTGCCAGCAGCTTGGTGGCGGATCCTAACTATGGCTACACCTTC
cdr3_aa: CASSLVADPNYGYTF

cdr3_length: 15
v_call: TRBV7-2
d_call: NA
clone_size: NA
j_call: TRBJ1-3
cdr3_nt: TGTGCCAGCAGCTTAGTGGGAGGGTTCGGAAACACCATATATTTT
cdr3_aa: CASSLVGGFGNTIYF